These T cell receptor beta chains were read from a single sample in a study of CXCR3-negative and CXCR3-positive naive CD8 T cells. TCRdb reprocessed the 5' RACE reads, with one entry per CDR3 protein and no DNA. Its table lists more than 80,000 distinct CDR3 sequences. The sequenced material came from naive CXCR3+ CD8+ T cells from blood. These receptors were collected from a human donor in good health. Some clones in this sample may be carry-over from other donors' samples. The CDR3 runs from the conserved cysteine through the conserved F or W.

cdr3_aa: CASLNDPRSGGGQPQHF
v_call: TRBV25-1
j_call: TRBJ1-5

cdr3_aa: CASSLESYEQYF
v_call: TRBV7-9
j_call: TRBJ2-7

cdr3_aa: CSVEDPGQESYEQYF
v_call: TRBV29-1
j_call: TRBJ2-7

cdr3_aa: CASVYSGQGYEQYF
v_call: TRBV10-2
j_call: TRBJ2-7

cdr3_aa: CASSRGGAIETQYF
v_call: TRBV11-2
j_call: TRBJ2-5

cdr3_aa: CASSFDGTTTELFF
v_call: TRBV7-3
j_call: TRBJ2-2

cdr3_aa: CSVGVTGMNTEAFF
v_call: TRBV29-1
j_call: TRBJ1-1

cdr3_aa: CASSEFPNTDTQYF
v_call: TRBV10-2
j_call: TRBJ2-3

cdr3_aa: CASSPGAGGLTSYNEQFF
v_call: TRBV7-3
j_call: TRBJ2-1

cdr3_aa: CASSYDDPGLGSYEQYF
v_call: TRBV6-5
j_call: TRBJ2-7

cdr3_aa: CSNTGLANEQFF
v_call: TRBV29-1
j_call: TRBJ2-1

cdr3_aa: CASSYSKSPVDGYTF
v_call: TRBV6-6
j_call: TRBJ1-2

cdr3_aa: CASSSSRGTSLTYNEQFF
v_call: TRBV7-9
j_call: TRBJ2-1